The 14 T cell receptor beta chains below come from one sample, sequenced in a study of CD8 T cells in ankylosing spondylitis. TCRdb re-analysed the 5' RACE reads in MiXCR, keeping a single row per CDR3 protein. The sample carries 150,000 to 200,000 distinct CDR3 sequences, roughly 11% recorded once. The specimen sequenced was blood, either unsorted or a sorted T cell fraction (not recorded which). These receptors all stem from a male donor with ankylosing spondylitis or in good health (not recorded which).

This clonotype was counted many times. The J gene is TRBJ1-3, the V gene TRBV12-3 or TRBV12-4; TRBD1 matches 9 bases. The junction had 6 bases not matched to a gene; V was cut back by 3 bases and J by 3 bases. The length of the CDR3 is 16 residues. In nucleotides, the CDR3 is TGTGCCAGCAGTTTGGTCCGGACAGGGGATGGAAACACCATATATTTT. It codes for CASSLVRTGDGNTIYF.

This clonotype has just a few counts. J is TRBJ2-3 and V is TRBV5-1; TRBD2 agrees at 11 bases. The CDR3 has 20 amino acids. In germline, CDR1 is SGHRS, CDR2 YFSETQ. V lost 1 base and J lost 3; bases outside the gene matches: 16. CDR3 amino acids: CASSLPSEGLAGGRTDTQYF. Written as DNA, the CDR3 is TGCGCCAGCAGCTTGCCCTCCGAAGGTCTAGCGGGAGGAAGAACAGATACGCAGTATTTT.

The chain joins TRBV20-1 to TRBJ1-1; D not resolved. V gave up 0 bases and J gave up 0 bases, with 20 bases separating them. The CDR3 extends over 18 amino acids. Germline CDR1 is DFQATT and CDR2 is SNEGSKA (reference sequence). CDR3 sequence (DNA): TGCAGTGCTAGAGATCAGCGTCCGAGTATTGACATGAACACTGAAGCTTTCTTT. Its protein product is CSARDQRPSIDMNTEAFF.

The genes are TRBV11-2 and TRBJ1-2; D remains unclear. Germline V lookup: CDR1 SGHAT, CDR2 FQNNGV. Between the trimmed V and J ends, which lost 3 bases and 2 bases, there was a span of 10 bases. The CDR3 covers 14 residues. The CDR3 coding sequence is TGTGCCAGCAGCTTCCGAACCGCCAACTATGGCTACACCTTC. Amino acid sequence: CASSFRTANYGYTF.

The sample holds many counts of this clonotype. The chain joins TRBV12-3 or TRBV12-4 to TRBJ2-2; 8 nucleotides align to TRBD2. This CDR3 has 15 amino acids. V was clipped by 8 bases and J by 4 bases; unmatched bases: 9. CDR3: CASSRRSGSTGELFF. The CDR3, as DNA: TGTGCCAGCTCCCGACGGAGCGGGAGCACCGGGGAGCTGTTTTTT.

CDR3 nucleotide sequence: TGTGCCAGCAGCTTAGCACGAGGACCGACACAGAACACTGAAGCTTTCTTT. Amino acid sequence: CASSLARGPTQNTEAFF. The chain carries TRBV7-9 and TRBJ1-1; D unresolved. The germline V and J ends were trimmed by 0 bases and 1 base, with 15 bases remaining between them. From germline, CDR1 is SEHNR and CDR2 FQNEAQ (reference sequence). This CDR3 comprises 17 residues.

This clonotype has a count of ten or more. The genes are TRBV6-1 and TRBJ2-7; 7 nucleotides line up with TRBD1. The CDR3 consists of 14 residues. Germline assignment: CDR1 MNHNS and CDR2 SASEGT. The junction had 4 bases not matched to a gene; V was cut back by 5 bases and J by 0 bases. The chain's CDR3 is CASSRDRVSYEQYF. The CDR3 DNA reads as TGTGCCAGCAGTCGAGACAGGGTCTCCTACGAGCAGTACTTC.

This clonotype has just a few counts. This chain uses TRBV5-6 with TRBJ2-3; 9 bases are shared with TRBD2. The CDR3 has 14 amino acids. The germline V gene encodes CDR1 SGHDT and CDR2 YYEEEE. Trimming removed 6 bases from V and 2 bases from J; junction bases left unmatched: 4. The CDR3 sequence: CASTLAGPTDTQYF. The CDR3 DNA follows: TGTGCCAGCACCCTAGCGGGGCCCACAGATACGCAGTATTTT.

This clonotype was found many times. This rearrangement joins TRBV19 to TRBJ2-1; 12 nucleotides match TRBD1. Germline CDR1 is LNHDA and CDR2 is SQIVND (reference sequence). V was pared by 6 bases and J by 8 bases, with 11 bases of the junction left unmatched. CDR3 length equals 16 residues. In DNA, the CDR3 is TGTGCCAGTAGCCGCCTCCGGGACAGGGGGCACGATGAGCAGTTCTTC. Translation: CASSRLRDRGHDEQFF.

The chain has TRBV29-1 and TRBJ1-4, with a possible D match to TRBD1 (5 bases). Trimming pared 7 bases from V and 0 bases from J, leaving 24 bases between. The CDR3 is 18 amino acids. Germline-derived CDR1 and CDR2 are SQVTM and ANQGSEA. The CDR3 loop is CSALRAAHPSATNEKLFF. The DNA for the CDR3 is TGCAGCGCTCTCAGGGCAGCTCACCCTTCCGCAACTAATGAAAAACTGTTTTTT. The whole variable domain, filled in from reference TRBV29-1 and TRBJ1-4, reads SAVISQKPSRDICQRGTSLTIQCQVDSQVTMMFWYRQQPGQSLTLIATANQGSEATYESGFVIDKFPISRPNLTFSTLTVSNMSPEDSSIYLCSALRAAHPSATNEKLFFGSGTQLSVL.

This clonotype was recorded a few times. The rearrangement uses TRBV9 and TRBJ1-4; the match to TRBD1 covers 7 bases. V dropped 0 bases and J dropped 0; count of bases not matched to a gene: 2. This CDR3 region has 16 residues. The germline V gene encodes CDR1 SGDLS and CDR2 YYNGEE. The CDR3 sequence is CASSVGTGATNEKLFF. The CDR3, as DNA: TGTGCCAGCAGCGTAGGGACAGGCGCAACTAATGAAAAACTGTTTTTT.

The chain is built from TRBV7-2 and TRBJ2-2; D not certain. This CDR3 has 13 residues. Germline V CDR1 and CDR2: SGHTA, FQGNSA. Trimming stripped 5 bases from V and 6 bases from J, with 10 bases between. In DNA, the CDR3 is TGTGCCAGCAGCCCCCCGGCCCCCGGGGAGCTGTTTTTT. Its translation: CASSPPAPGELFF.

DNA for the CDR3: TGTGCCAGCAGTCCAGGTTCAAATAACTATGGCTACACCTTC. As protein: CASSPGSNNYGYTF. The V and J genes are TRBV12-3 or TRBV12-4 and TRBJ1-2, with D hard to call. The CDR3 is 14 residues long. Trimming took off 5 bases at V and 1 base at J, with 11 bases between the two ends.

This clonotype was counted a single time. The chain carries TRBV7-9 and TRBJ2-3, with D unresolved. The V end lost 0 bases, the J end lost 2 bases, and 9 bases lay between the germline ends. CDR1 SEHNR and CDR2 FQNEAQ come from the germline V gene (reference sequence). The CDR3 runs 15 residues. The CDR3 loop reads CASSLAGTVTDTQYF. In nucleotides, the CDR3 is TGTGCCAGCAGCTTAGCGGGTACAGTCACAGATACGCAGTATTTT.